Shown below are 11 T cell receptor beta chains from a single sample sequenced in a study of low-dose radiotherapy and immunotherapy resistance in tumors. As for time point: after trial treatment. As for treatment: LDRT plus nivolumab, ipilimumab, low-dose cyclophosphamide and aspirin (RACIN trial). Primers targeting TRAV and TRBV primed first-strand cDNA, covering alpha and beta chains. PCR amplification of the TCRs was performed with Phusion for 20 PCR cycles, and it relied on a constant-region primer together with a V-primer adapter. A single record per CDR3 protein comes from TCRdb applying MiXCR to the reads. The sample shows under 90,000 distinct CDR3 sequences, around 17% of them seen only once. Sample: PBMCs, taken after low-dose radiotherapy plus immunotherapy. Receptors were obtained from a male donor with prostate cancer.

This clonotype occurred many times. The chain recombines TRBV13 with TRBJ2-1, with 10 bases aligning to TRBD2. V was clipped by 2 bases and J by 6 bases; unmatched bases: 4. This CDR3 contains 15 residues. The germline CDR1 and CDR2 sequences are PRHDT and FYEKMQ (reference sequence). The CDR3 region has the DNA TGTGCCAGCAGCTTATCCTTAGCGGGAGGCAATGAGCAGTTCTTC. This sequence encodes CASSLSLAGGNEQFF.

The chain combines TRBV5-4 with TRBJ1-1, with 11 bases identical to TRBD1. V was clipped by 4 bases and J by 3 bases; unmatched bases: 8. The germline gives CDR1 SGHNT, CDR2 YYREEE (reference sequence). The CDR3 runs 16 residues. CDR3 DNA: TGTGCCAGCAGCCGGGACAGGGGGACGTGGGACACTGAAGCTTTCTTT. Amino acids: CASSRDRGTWDTEAFF.

Many counts were recorded for this clonotype. This chain connects TRBV18 to TRBJ1-2, with 7 bases fitting TRBD1. Germline CDR1 KGHSH, CDR2 LQKENI. The CDR3 length is 13 residues. The V segment lost 8 bases and the J segment 3 bases; nucleotides outside the gene matches: 6. CDR3 residues: CASSPGQDYGYTF. The DNA for the CDR3 is TGTGCCAGCAGCCCTGGACAGGACTATGGCTACACCTTC.

There are a few counts of this clonotype. This chain connects TRBV5-6 to TRBJ1-2, with no clear D. The CDR3 sequence is 14 residues long. V was pared by 1 base and J by 8 bases, with 15 bases between. CDR1 is SGHDT, CDR2 YYEEEE, per germline. CDR3 sequence reads: CASSLLSGRGGYTF. Here the CDR3 DNA reads TGTGCCAGCAGCTTGCTGTCAGGCCGTGGCGGCTACACCTTC. The whole variable domain, filled in from reference TRBV5-6 and TRBJ1-2, reads DAGVTQSPTHLIKTRGQQVTLRCSPKSGHDTVSWYQQALGQGPQFIFQYYEEEERQRGNFPDRFSGHQFPNYSSELNVNALLLGDSALYLCASSLLSGRGGYTFGSGTRLTVV.

This clonotype was recorded at least ten times. The chain has TRBV7-2 and TRBJ2-1; 8 bases fit TRBD2. The CDR3 has 16 residues. Germline CDR1 reads SGHTA; CDR2 reads FQGNSA. V lost 5 bases, J lost 9 bases, and 15 bases stayed unmatched. The DNA for the CDR3 is TGTGCCAGCAGCACCCCGGCTAGCGGGCCCCGGCTTGAGCAGTTCTTC. This codes for CASSTPASGPRLEQFF.

The V gene is TRBV11-2, the J gene TRBJ1-5, with D uncertain. This CDR3 spans 13 amino acids. CDR1 and CDR2 from the germline V gene are SGHAT and FQNNGV. Trimming took off 4 bases at V and 7 bases at J, with 11 bases between the two ends. The CDR3 DNA sequence: TGTGCCAGCAGCTATGGGGTTAGACAGCCCCAGCATTTT. Translating gives CASSYGVRQPQHF.

The sample holds many counts of this clonotype. The rearrangement links TRBV7-9 to TRBJ2-2, with a tentative D call TRBD1 (6 bases). Germline loops: CDR1 SEHNR, CDR2 FQNEAQ (reference sequence). Between the trimmed V and J ends, which lost 5 bases and 1 base, there was a span of 11 bases. This CDR3 has 15 amino acids. The CDR3, as DNA: TGTGCCAGCAGCCCAGACAGGCTGAACACCGGGGAGCTGTTTTTT. Its protein is CASSPDRLNTGELFF.

This clonotype was counted only a few times. The gene calls are TRBV6-5 and TRBJ1-1; D uncertain. This CDR3 region has 12 residues. Trimming stripped 5 bases from V and 5 bases from J, with 9 bases between. From germline, CDR1 is MNHEY and CDR2 SVGAGI. The CDR3 protein is CASSDWDTEAFF. The CDR3 DNA reads TGTGCCAGCAGTGACTGGGATACTGAAGCTTTCTTT.

This clonotype was counted many times. The chain joins TRBV9 to TRBJ2-3; no clear D. CDR1 and CDR2 from the germline V gene are SGDLS and YYNGEE. V shed 1 base and J shed 1 base, with 7 bases lying between them. This CDR3 contains 14 residues. This CDR3 reads CASSVFDGTDTQYF. CDR3 nucleotide sequence: TGTGCCAGCAGCGTATTTGATGGCACAGATACGCAGTATTTT.

The J gene is TRBJ2-7, the V gene TRBV6-2 or TRBV6-3; 11 nucleotides line up with TRBD2. This CDR3 has 17 residues. Trimming at V came to 8 bases and at J to 3 bases, leaving 15 bases not matched to a gene. Per the germline V gene, CDR1 is MNHEY and CDR2 is SVGEGT. The chain's CDR3 is CASGRAFLAGGNYEQYF. The CDR3 DNA sequence: TGTGCCAGCGGCAGGGCCTTCCTAGCGGGAGGTAACTACGAGCAGTACTTC.

At least ten counts were recorded for this clonotype. V usage is TRBV7-9 and J usage is TRBJ2-7; 15 bases line up with TRBD2. CDR1 SEHNR and CDR2 FQNEAQ come from the germline V gene (reference sequence). The V gene end was trimmed by 5 bases and the J gene end by 4 bases; junction bases not matched to a gene: 12. This CDR3 comprises 18 residues. The chain's CDR3 is CASSPGTSGRLSRYEQYF. The CDR3 DNA sequence: TGTGCCAGCAGCCCCGGGACTAGCGGGAGGCTATCTCGATACGAGCAGTACTTC.